The source of this T cell receptor beta chain is a study of cytomegalovirus exposure and HLA in healthy donors. Study-wide background: Approximately 190 million T cells yielded more than 95 million unique TCR beta sequences, as an earlier analysis found.

Vbeta (60) and Jbeta (13) primers were used in the PCR. Produced via immunoSEQ multiplex PCR; TCRdb's table is partial and in-frame only. The table includes roughly 110,000 clones, 81% detected once. Notes on this clone: Its target is unknown.

There are 12 residues in the CDR3. The germline gives CDR1 MGHRA, CDR2 YSYEKL. Trimming removed 5 bases at V and 1 base at J, with 6 bases between. Findings of the study overall: Presence/absence analyses rested on an assumption that sequencing depth was roughly uniform across donors.

The receptor's source is a man younger than 45 in good health and CMV-seronegative. The chain links TRBV4-1 to TRBJ2-7; D uncertain. Specimen: PBMCs. CDR3 protein: CASSSFSYEQYF. The CDR3 DNA is TGCGCCAGCAGCTCTTTTTCCTACGAGCAGTACTTC.